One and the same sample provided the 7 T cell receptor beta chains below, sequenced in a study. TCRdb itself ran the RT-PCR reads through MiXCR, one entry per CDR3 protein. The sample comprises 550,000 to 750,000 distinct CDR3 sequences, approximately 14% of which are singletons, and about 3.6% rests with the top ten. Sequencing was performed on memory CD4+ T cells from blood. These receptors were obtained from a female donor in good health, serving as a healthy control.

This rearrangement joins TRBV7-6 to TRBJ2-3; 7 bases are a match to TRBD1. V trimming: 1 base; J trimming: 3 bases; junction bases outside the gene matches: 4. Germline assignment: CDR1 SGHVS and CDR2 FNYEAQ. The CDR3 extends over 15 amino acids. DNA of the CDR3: TGTGCCAGCAGCTTAGTACCAGGGGGTACAGATACGCAGTATTTT. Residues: CASSLVPGGTDTQYF.

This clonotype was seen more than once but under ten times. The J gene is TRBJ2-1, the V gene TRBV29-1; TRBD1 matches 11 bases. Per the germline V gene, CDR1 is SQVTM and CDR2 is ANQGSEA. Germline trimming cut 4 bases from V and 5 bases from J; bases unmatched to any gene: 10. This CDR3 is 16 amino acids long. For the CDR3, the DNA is TGCAGCGTTGCCGGAGAGTCGGGACAGGGGGACAATGAGCAGTTCTTC. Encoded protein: CSVAGESGQGDNEQFF.

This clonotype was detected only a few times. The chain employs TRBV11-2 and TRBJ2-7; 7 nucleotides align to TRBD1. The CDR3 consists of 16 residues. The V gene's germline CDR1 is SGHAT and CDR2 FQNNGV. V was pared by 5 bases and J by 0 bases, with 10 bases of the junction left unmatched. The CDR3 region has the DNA TGTGCCAGCAGCCGAGGGGGCGCAGGAATCTCCTACGAGCAGTACTTC. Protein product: CASSRGGAGISYEQYF.

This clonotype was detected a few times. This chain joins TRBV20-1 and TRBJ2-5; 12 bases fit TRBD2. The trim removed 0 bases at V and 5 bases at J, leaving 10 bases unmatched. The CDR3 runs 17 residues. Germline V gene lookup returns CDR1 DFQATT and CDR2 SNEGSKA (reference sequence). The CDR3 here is CSARDLTSGRSVETQYF. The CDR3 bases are TGCAGTGCTAGAGATTTGACTAGCGGGAGAAGCGTGGAGACCCAGTACTTC.

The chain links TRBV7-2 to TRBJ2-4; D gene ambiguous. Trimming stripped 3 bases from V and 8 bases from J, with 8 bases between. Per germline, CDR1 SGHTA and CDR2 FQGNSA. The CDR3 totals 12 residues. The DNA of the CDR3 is TGTGCCAGCAGCTTCAGTAGGGACATTCAGTACTTC. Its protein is CASSFSRDIQYF.

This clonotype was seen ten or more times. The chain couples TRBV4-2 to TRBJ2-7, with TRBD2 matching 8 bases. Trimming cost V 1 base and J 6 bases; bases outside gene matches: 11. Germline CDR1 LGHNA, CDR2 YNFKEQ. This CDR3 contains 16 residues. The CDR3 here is CASSQGPGLAGFEQYF. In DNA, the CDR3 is TGTGCCAGCAGCCAAGGGCCGGGGTTAGCGGGATTCGAGCAGTACTTC.

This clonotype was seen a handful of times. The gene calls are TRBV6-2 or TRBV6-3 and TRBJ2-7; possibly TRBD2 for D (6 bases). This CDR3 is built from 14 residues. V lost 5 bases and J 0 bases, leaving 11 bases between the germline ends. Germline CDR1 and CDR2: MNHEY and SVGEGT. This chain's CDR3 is CASSTGTHSYEQYF. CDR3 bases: TGTGCCAGCAGTACCGGGACTCACTCCTACGAGCAGTACTTC.